These 16 T cell receptor beta chains came from one sample sequenced in a study of blood T cell repertoires in COVID-19. Sequenced by immunoSEQ multiplex PCR; TCRdb stores in-frame clones only, minus some. Of some 220,000 clones in the sample, 70% to 90% were seen once. Sequencing was performed on peripheral blood. These receptors were collected from a woman in her 70s with COVID-19, enrolled during active disease.

The gene calls are TRBV7-8 and TRBJ2-6; no clear D. V dropped 8 bases and J dropped 0 bases, with 14 bases sitting between them. CDR3 size: 16 residues. Germline V gene sequence: CDR1 SGHVS, CDR2 FQNEAQ. CDR3 in amino acids: CASQAFRHSGANVLTF. CDR3 nucleotide sequence: TGTGCCAGCCAGGCTTTTCGGCACTCTGGGGCCAACGTCCTGACTTTC. The full variable domain, in which reference TRBV7-8 and TRBJ2-6 provide the parts outside the CDR3, is GAGVSQSPRYKVAKRGQDVALRCDPISGHVSLFWYQQALGQGPEFLTYFQNEAQLDKSGLPSDRFFAERPEGSVSTLKIQRTQQEDSAVYLCASQAFRHSGANVLTFGAGSRLTVL.

This sequence joins TRBV6-1 and TRBJ2-1; possible D gene TRBD2, 7 bases. Trimming removed 5 bases from V and 5 bases from J, with 16 bases in between. CDR3 length equals 15 residues. Germline V gives CDR1 MNHNS, CDR2 SASEGT. CDR3 sequence reads: CASSFIGGRNNEQFF. The DNA of the CDR3 is TGTGCCAGCAGTTTCATCGGGGGGCGTAACAATGAGCAGTTCTTC.

This chain links TRBV7-9 with TRBJ1-4; D ambiguous. Trimming shortened V by 6 bases and J by 6 bases, and 14 bases separated the two germline ends. The CDR3 totals 14 residues. Germline CDR1 is SEHNR and CDR2 is FQNEAQ (reference sequence). CDR3 residues: CASSPEHGDEKLFF. DNA for the CDR3: TGTGCCAGCAGTCCTGAACACGGGGATGAAAAACTGTTTTTT. The full variable domain, in which reference TRBV7-9 and TRBJ1-4 provide the parts outside the CDR3, is DTGVSQNPRHKITKRGQNVTFRCDPISEHNRLYWYRQTLGQGPEFLTYFQNEAQLEKSRLLSDRFSAERPKGSFSTLEIQRTEQGDSAMYLCASSPEHGDEKLFFGSGTQLSVL.

The V gene is TRBV13, the J gene TRBJ2-7; 8 bases agree with TRBD2. Germline CDR1 is PRHDT and CDR2 is FYEKMQ (reference sequence). The CDR3 is 16 residues long. V lost 0 bases, J lost 5 bases, and 9 bases stayed unmatched. The CDR3 spells CASSLGKVAGLDEQYF. The CDR3 coding sequence is TGTGCCAGCAGCTTAGGCAAGGTAGCGGGGCTCGACGAGCAGTACTTC.

The rearrangement links TRBV5-6 to TRBJ1-2; 7 bases are shared with TRBD1. There are 17 residues in the CDR3. Germline V gives CDR1 SGHDT, CDR2 YYEEEE. V was pared by 3 bases and J by 0 bases, with 11 bases of the junction left unmatched. For the CDR3, the DNA is TGTGCCAGCAGCTCGGTCAACAGGGGATCGGCTAACTATGGCTACACCTTC. Its protein is CASSSVNRGSANYGYTF. Full variable domain (missing parts from reference TRBV5-6 and TRBJ1-2): DAGVTQSPTHLIKTRGQQVTLRCSPKSGHDTVSWYQQALGQGPQFIFQYYEEEERQRGNFPDRFSGHQFPNYSSELNVNALLLGDSALYLCASSSVNRGSANYGYTFGSGTRLTVV.

The chain carries TRBV6-1 and TRBJ1-5; 11 bases align to TRBD1. The CDR3 is made up of 15 amino acids. Trimming at V came to 3 bases and at J to 7 bases, leaving 5 bases not matched to a gene. The germline CDR1 and CDR2 sequences are MNHNS and SASEGT. The CDR3 coding sequence is TGTGCCAGCAGTGATAGGACAGGGGGCCCCCAGCCCCAGCATTTT. This translates into CASSDRTGGPQPQHF.

This clone has a single count. The rearrangement uses TRBV5-1 and TRBJ1-1; maybe TRBD1 (5 bases). V was cut by 4 bases and J by 5 bases, with 18 bases left in between. Per germline, CDR1 SGHRS and CDR2 YFSETQ. The CDR3 is 15 amino acids. The CDR3 protein is CASSPTAGHLTEAFF. DNA for the CDR3: TGCGCCAGCAGCCCCACGGCGGGGCACTTAACTGAAGCTTTCTTT.

This rearrangement joins TRBV6-9 to TRBJ2-5; D possibly corresponds to TRBD1 (5 bases). Trimming took 9 bases from V and 3 from J, leaving 17 bases between them. CDR1 and CDR2 (germline): MNHGY, SVAAGI. This CDR3 region has 14 residues. The CDR3 loop is CARGYGAVKETQYF. The DNA of the CDR3 is TGTGCCAGGGGTTATGGGGCGGTAAAAGAGACCCAGTACTTC.

This chain links TRBV4-3 with TRBJ1-2, with 10 bases fitting TRBD1. The germline gives CDR1 LGHNA, CDR2 YSLEER. This CDR3 has 16 amino acids. The junction had 8 bases not matched to a gene; V was cut back by 3 bases and J by 4 bases. The CDR3 DNA sequence: TGCGCCAGCAGCCAGGGACAGGGGTGGGGAGCCTATGGCTACACCTTC. Its protein product is CASSQGQGWGAYGYTF.

The gene calls are TRBV30 and TRBJ1-2, with D possibly being TRBD1 (6 bases). The CDR3 runs to 13 residues. Trimming cost V 3 bases and J 9 bases, with 17 bases left between them. CDR1 and CDR2 (germline): GTSNPN, SVGIG (reference sequence). The CDR3 nucleotides read TGTGCCTGGAGCGACGGGACATCCTGGAGCTACACCTTC. Protein product: CAWSDGTSWSYTF.

V and J are TRBV25-1 and TRBJ1-2, with 7 bases identical to TRBD1. The germline CDR1 and CDR2 sequences are MGHDK and SYGVNS. Trimming took 2 bases from V and 4 from J; bases not matched to a gene: 10. This CDR3 comprises 16 residues. The CDR3 nucleotides read TGTGCCAGCAGTGAAAGTGTAAAGGGGGCCTTCTATGGCTACACCTTC. It specifies CASSESVKGAFYGYTF.

This clone has just a few counts. The gene calls are TRBV27 and TRBJ2-3; TRBD2 agrees at 11 bases. Germline loops: CDR1 MNHEY, CDR2 SMNVEV (reference sequence). The CDR3 loop spans 17 amino acids. V lost 6 bases, J lost 5 bases, and 13 bases stayed unmatched. The CDR3, as DNA: TGTGCCAGCAGCCCTCTTACACTAGCGGGAGTGCAAGATACGCAGTATTTT. Its translation: CASSPLTLAGVQDTQYF.

The chain recombines TRBV10-3 with TRBJ2-3, with D possibly being TRBD1 (6 bases). CDR1 is ENHRY and CDR2 is SYGVKD in the germline V gene. This CDR3 comprises 15 residues. The ends were cut back, 4 bases at V and 3 bases at J, with 14 bases in the middle. The CDR3 DNA is TGTGCCATCAGTGGGCCGACAGGTAGGACAGATACGCAGTATTTT. It is translated as CAISGPTGRTDTQYF.

This chain connects TRBV20-1 to TRBJ1-2; D remains unclear. The CDR3 sequence is 10 residues long. Between the trimmed V and J ends, which lost 1 base and 9 bases, there was a span of 6 bases. Germline CDR1 is DFQATT and CDR2 is SNEGSKA (reference sequence). The CDR3 spells CSARGDSYTF. For the CDR3, the DNA is TGCAGTGCTAGAGGTGACAGCTACACCTTC.

V is TRBV7-9 and J is TRBJ1-5, with D unresolved. The V and J ends lost 4 bases and 3 bases respectively, with 13 bases between them. The CDR3 sequence is 15 residues long. Germline V CDR1 and CDR2: SEHNR, FQNEAQ (reference sequence). Here the CDR3 DNA reads TGTGCCAGCAGCTACTCGCCAGGCCACAATCAGCCCCAGCATTTT. Amino acid sequence: CASSYSPGHNQPQHF.

The rearrangement uses TRBV11-3 and TRBJ2-1, with unresolved D. V lost 5 bases to trimming and J lost 3 bases, with 8 bases between them. From germline, CDR1 is SGHNT and CDR2 YENEEA. This CDR3 is built from 13 residues. The CDR3 nucleotides are TGTGCCAGCAGCGAAGAGGACTACAATGAGCAGTTCTTC. Protein sequence: CASSEEDYNEQFF.